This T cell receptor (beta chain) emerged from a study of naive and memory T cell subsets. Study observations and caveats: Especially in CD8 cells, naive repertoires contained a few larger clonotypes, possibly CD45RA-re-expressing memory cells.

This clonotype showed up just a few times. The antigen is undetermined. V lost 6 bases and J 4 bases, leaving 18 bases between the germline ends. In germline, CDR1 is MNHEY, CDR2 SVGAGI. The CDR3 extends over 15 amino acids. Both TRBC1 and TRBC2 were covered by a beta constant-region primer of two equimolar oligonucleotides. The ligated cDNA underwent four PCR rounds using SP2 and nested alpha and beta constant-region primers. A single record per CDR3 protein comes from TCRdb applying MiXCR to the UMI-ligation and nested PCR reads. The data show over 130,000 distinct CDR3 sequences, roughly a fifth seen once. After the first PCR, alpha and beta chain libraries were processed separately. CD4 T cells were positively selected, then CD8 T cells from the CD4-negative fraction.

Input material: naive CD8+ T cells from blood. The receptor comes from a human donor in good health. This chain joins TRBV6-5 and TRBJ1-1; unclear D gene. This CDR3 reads CASRVSGPLATEAFF. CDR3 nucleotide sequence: TGTGCCAGCAGGGTCTCCGGGCCGCTAGCCACTGAAGCTTTCTTT.